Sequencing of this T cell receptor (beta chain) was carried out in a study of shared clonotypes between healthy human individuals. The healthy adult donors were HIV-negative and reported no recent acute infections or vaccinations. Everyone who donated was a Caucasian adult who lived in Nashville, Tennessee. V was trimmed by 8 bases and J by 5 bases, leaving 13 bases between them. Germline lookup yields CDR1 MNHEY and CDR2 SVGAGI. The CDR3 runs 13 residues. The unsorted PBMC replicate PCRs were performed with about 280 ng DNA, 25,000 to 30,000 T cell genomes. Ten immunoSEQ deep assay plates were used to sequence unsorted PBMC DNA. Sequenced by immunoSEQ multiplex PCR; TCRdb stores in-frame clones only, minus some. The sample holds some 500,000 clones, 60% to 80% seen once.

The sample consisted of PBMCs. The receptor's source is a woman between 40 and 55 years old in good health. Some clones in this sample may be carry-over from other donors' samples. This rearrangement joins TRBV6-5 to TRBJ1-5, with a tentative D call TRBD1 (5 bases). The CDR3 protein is CASGTSVHQPQHF. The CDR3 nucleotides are TGTGCCAGCGGGACCTCAGTGCATCAGCCCCAGCATTTT.